These 29 T cell receptor beta chains were all obtained from the same sample, sequenced in a study of T cell repertoires in cytomegalovirus infection. TCRdb processed the reads anew with MiXCR; each CDR3 protein has one entry. In the table there are about 890,000 distinct CDR3 sequences, approximately 33% of which are singletons. No antigen is known for these receptors. The specimen was cultured CD8+ T cells from PBMCs, collected from culture after CMV antigen stimulation. These receptors all come from a human donor in good health (CMV status not recorded). Some clones in this sample may be carry-over from other donors' samples.

V and J are TRBV29-1 and TRBJ2-1; tentative D call: TRBD1 (6 bases). Germline V gene lookup returns CDR1 SQVTM and CDR2 ANQGSEA. The CDR3 contains 12 residues. Trimming took off 5 bases at V and 3 bases at J, with 8 bases between the two ends. The chain's CDR3 is CSVYRDYNEQFF. In DNA, the CDR3 is TGCAGCGTTTACAGGGACTACAATGAGCAGTTCTTC.

This clonotype was seen more than once but under ten times. The rearrangement links TRBV6-2 or TRBV6-3 to TRBJ2-7, with D perhaps matching TRBD1 (5 bases). The V end lost 0 bases, the J end lost 5 bases, and 17 bases lay between the germline ends. The CDR3 has 16 amino acids. The germline V gene encodes CDR1 MNHEY and CDR2 SVGEGT. CDR3 sequence reads: CASSYSRTQGFHEQYV. The CDR3 nucleotides read TGTGCCAGCAGTTACTCGAGGACGCAGGGCTTTCACGAGCAGTACGTC.

This clonotype was counted many times. This chain uses TRBV7-8 with TRBJ2-2; TRBD2 agrees at 12 bases. CDR1 and CDR2 from the germline V gene are SGHVS and FQNEAQ. J was trimmed by 5 bases and V by 0 bases; bases with no gene match: 7. This CDR3 is 18 amino acids long. The CDR3 protein is CASSLARLAGGPTGELFF. In DNA form, the CDR3 reads TGTGCCAGCAGCTTAGCGAGGCTAGCGGGGGGGCCAACCGGGGAGCTGTTTTTT.

This clonotype was detected a few times. The chain combines TRBV5-6 with TRBJ1-5, with unresolved D. The germline gives CDR1 SGHDT, CDR2 YYEEEE. V was shortened by 2 bases and J by 6 bases, with 12 bases between the two germline ends. The CDR3 spans 14 residues. The CDR3 loop reads CASSLGGRFQPQHF. The CDR3, as DNA: TGTGCCAGCAGCTTAGGAGGGCGGTTTCAGCCCCAGCATTTT.

In this sample, this clonotype turned up a few times. The V and J genes are TRBV4-3 and TRBJ2-5; weak D call: TRBD1 (6 bases). CDR1 is LGHNA and CDR2 is YSLEER in the germline V gene. The V and J ends lost 2 bases and 2 bases respectively, with 12 bases between them. This CDR3 region has 15 residues. In DNA, the CDR3 is TGCGCCAGCAGCCAATCGGACAGCAGACAAGAGACCCAGTACTTC. The encoded protein is CASSQSDSRQETQYF.

This clonotype was detected once. This chain uses TRBV10-3 with TRBJ1-1, with a weak D call TRBD1 (5 bases). The CDR3 consists of 14 residues. Per the germline V gene, CDR1 is ENHRY and CDR2 is SYGVKD. Trimming removed 8 bases from V and 1 base from J, with 14 bases in between. The CDR3 is CAIQPGRSNTEAFF. Written as DNA, the CDR3 is TGTGCCATCCAACCGGGACGGTCGAACACTGAAGCTTTCTTT.

The sample holds a few counts of this clonotype. The chain recombines TRBV6-2 or TRBV6-3 with TRBJ2-1; 9 bases line up with TRBD2. The CDR3 is made up of 18 amino acids. Germline trimming cut 3 bases from V and 8 bases from J; bases unmatched to any gene: 17. CDR1 and CDR2 (germline): MNHEY, SVGEGT. CDR3 in amino acids: CASSYKAGGPQEIYEQFF. In nucleotides, the CDR3 is TGTGCCAGCAGTTATAAAGCGGGGGGCCCGCAGGAGATCTATGAGCAGTTCTTC.

This clonotype was observed at least ten times. This chain uses TRBV12-3 or TRBV12-4 with TRBJ2-2; D is ambiguous. V was shortened by 4 bases and J by 1 base, with 4 bases between the two germline ends. The CDR3 is 13 amino acids. CDR3 in DNA: TGTGCCAGCAGTTCCTGGAACACCGGGGAGCTGTTTTTT. This sequence encodes CASSSWNTGELFF.

This clonotype was counted many times. The chain links TRBV7-2 to TRBJ2-7; 7 positions match TRBD1. CDR1 SGHTA and CDR2 FQGNSA come from the germline V gene. The CDR3 has 14 residues. Trimming cost V 5 bases and J 2 bases; bases outside gene matches: 6. DNA of the CDR3: TGTGCCAGCAGCACGTATGGGACAGCCTACGAGCAGTACGTC. Its protein product is CASSTYGTAYEQYV.

This clonotype was seen ten or more times. The genes are TRBV19 and TRBJ1-5; TRBD1 matches 10 bases. Germline V gene sequence: CDR1 LNHDA, CDR2 SQIVND (reference sequence). With 6 bases clipped from V and 2 bases from J, the junction kept 4 bases outside the gene matches. This CDR3 has 15 residues. The CDR3 protein is CASRSGTGGNQPQHF. CDR3 in DNA: TGTGCCAGTAGATCCGGGACAGGGGGCAATCAGCCCCAGCATTTT.

This sequence joins TRBV28 and TRBJ1-5; no clear D gene. The germline V and J ends were trimmed by 6 bases and 0 bases, with 9 bases remaining between them. This CDR3 is built from 14 residues. CDR1 and CDR2 (germline): MDHEN, SYDVKM. This CDR3 reads CASRGFVSNQPQHF. As DNA, the CDR3 is TGTGCCAGCAGGGGCTTCGTTAGCAATCAGCCCCAGCATTTT.

This clonotype came up a few times. This chain uses TRBV27 with TRBJ2-6; D not certain. CDR3 length equals 14 residues. V gave up 3 bases and J gave up 0 bases, with 3 bases separating them. The germline V gene has CDR1 MNHEY and CDR2 SMNVEV (reference sequence). The CDR3 protein is CASSFISGANVLTF. CDR3 in DNA: TGTGCCAGCAGTTTCATCTCTGGGGCCAACGTCCTGACTTTC.

This clonotype appeared a few times. The chain is built from TRBV12-3 or TRBV12-4 and TRBJ1-1; the D gene is possibly TRBD1 (5 bases). Trimming left V 3 bases short and J 8 bases short, with 10 bases between. The CDR3 sequence is 12 residues long. CDR3 residues: CASSFGGGEAFF. In DNA form, the CDR3 reads TGTGCCAGCAGTTTCGGGGGGGGGGAAGCTTTCTTT.

This clonotype was recorded at least ten times. J is TRBJ2-5 and V is TRBV7-6; D perhaps matches TRBD2 (6 bases). With 6 bases removed from V and 2 bases from J, the gap between germline ends came to 13 bases. CDR3 length equals 14 residues. In germline, CDR1 is SGHVS, CDR2 FNYEAQ. The CDR3 sequence is CASSPGLLQETQYF. The DNA of the CDR3 is TGTGCCAGCAGTCCCGGACTACTTCAAGAGACCCAGTACTTC.

This clonotype has only one observation. The chain links TRBV9 to TRBJ1-2; TRBD1 matches at 8 bases. Germline CDR1 reads SGDLS; CDR2 reads YYNGEE. The CDR3 is 16 residues long. Trimming cost V 3 bases and J 3 bases; bases outside gene matches: 10. CDR3 in amino acids: CASSEGRTGRYYGYTF. CDR3 sequence (DNA): TGTGCCAGCAGCGAAGGGCGGACAGGGAGGTACTATGGCTACACCTTC.

This chain links TRBV12-3 or TRBV12-4 with TRBJ1-1; a possible D gene is TRBD1 (5 bases). CDR3 size: 17 residues. V gave up 3 bases and J gave up 0 bases, with 17 bases separating them. In DNA form, the CDR3 reads TGTGCCAGCAGTTTCGGCGATAGAGGGGTCGTGAACACTGAAGCTTTCTTT. Its protein is CASSFGDRGVVNTEAFF.

This sequence joins TRBV20-1 and TRBJ2-5; D remains unclear. V lost 1 base, J lost 3 bases, and 18 bases lay in between. Germline CDR1 is DFQATT and CDR2 is SNEGSKA (reference sequence). The CDR3 is made up of 16 amino acids. In DNA form, the CDR3 reads TGCAGTGCTAGAGGTGTCCTGGGCGTATTCGAAGAGACCCAGTACTTC. This gives the protein CSARGVLGVFEETQYF.

This clonotype was observed a handful of times. This sequence joins TRBV6-1 and TRBJ1-2, with a tentative D call TRBD1 (5 bases). The CDR3 is made up of 12 amino acids. CDR1 and CDR2 from the germline V gene are MNHNS and SASEGT. The V gene lost 7 bases and the J gene lost 4 bases, with 10 bases spanning the gap. The DNA of the CDR3 is TGTGCCAGCACCCATGGGGGCTATGGCTACACCTTC. Protein: CASTHGGYGYTF.

The rearrangement uses TRBV4-1 and TRBJ2-1; 10 nucleotides line up with TRBD2. The junction had 2 bases not matched to a gene; V was cut back by 3 bases and J by 3 bases. The CDR3 runs 15 residues. In germline, CDR1 is MGHRA, CDR2 YSYEKL. CDR3 DNA sequence: TGCGCCAGCAGCCATACTAGCGGGGACTACAATGAGCAGTTCTTC. It codes for CASSHTSGDYNEQFF.

This clonotype turned up a few times. This sequence joins TRBV4-1 and TRBJ1-2; the D is unclear. There are 14 residues in the CDR3. V lost 4 bases, J lost 8 bases, and 17 bases lay in between. Germline V gene sequence: CDR1 MGHRA, CDR2 YSYEKL. In nucleotides, the CDR3 is TGCGCCAGCAGCCTAGCGGGTGAGGATGGCGGCTACACCTTC. Protein sequence: CASSLAGEDGGYTF.

The V gene is TRBV6-5, the J gene TRBJ2-2; 7 bases are a match to TRBD2. Germline V gene lookup returns CDR1 MNHEY and CDR2 SVGAGI. V was pared by 6 bases and J by 1 base, with 11 bases of the junction left unmatched. The CDR3 runs 17 residues. In DNA form, the CDR3 reads TGTGCCAGCAGATCAGCGCGGCGGGGGAAGAACACCGGGGAGCTGTTTTTT. It specifies CASRSARRGKNTGELFF.

V usage is TRBV6-6 and J usage is TRBJ2-1, with 8 bases fitting TRBD1. The CDR3 length is 15 residues. The junction had 15 bases not matched to a gene; V was cut back by 9 bases and J by 8 bases. CDR1 MNHNY and CDR2 SVGAGI come from the germline V gene (reference sequence). CDR3 amino acids: CASNTQGAGRDEQFF. The CDR3 nucleotides read TGTGCCAGTAATACTCAGGGGGCTGGCCGCGATGAGCAGTTCTTC.

This clonotype has a handful of counts. The V and J genes are TRBV5-3 and TRBJ2-1; TRBD2 might be the D (5 bases). Being an ORF, TRBV5-3 has a function that is uncertain. V lost 8 bases and J lost 7, with 16 bases in between. The CDR3 loop spans 13 amino acids. CDR3 coding DNA: TGTGCCAGCAGCGGAGGTCGGGGAAATGAGCAGTTCTTC. Its translation is CASSGGRGNEQFF.

The chain has TRBV6-2 or TRBV6-3 and TRBJ2-7, with TRBD2 identical over 12 bases. V shed 5 bases, J shed 7 bases, and the junction held 6 bases outside the gene matches. This CDR3 is built from 14 residues. CDR1 is MNHEY, CDR2 SVGEGT, per germline. The chain's CDR3 is CASSPSGGAVEQYV. CDR3 nucleotide sequence: TGTGCCAGCAGTCCTAGCGGGGGGGCCGTGGAGCAGTACGTC.

V gene TRBV6-8 combines with J gene TRBJ1-1; possible D gene TRBD1, 5 bases. Germline V lookup: CDR1 MNHGY, CDR2 SAAAGT. CDR3 length equals 17 residues. V lost 0 bases and J lost 3, with 17 bases in between. The CDR3 region has the DNA TGTGCCAGCAGTTACTCCACAGGCTGGGCCGGGGACACTGAAGCTTTCTTT. This encodes CASSYSTGWAGDTEAFF.

This rearrangement joins TRBV29-1 to TRBJ2-5, with D tentatively TRBD1 (6 bases). V lost 6 bases, J lost 5 bases, and 13 bases lay in between. Germline values: CDR1 SQVTM, CDR2 ANQGSEA. The CDR3 is 12 amino acids. The CDR3 reads CSVEGQGETQYF. The CDR3 nucleotides read TGCAGCGTCGAGGGCCAGGGGGAGACCCAGTACTTC.

The V gene is TRBV28, the J gene TRBJ2-7; TRBD1 aligns across 7 bases. This CDR3 has 14 residues. The germline CDR1 and CDR2 sequences are MDHEN and SYDVKM. Trimming took 5 bases from V and 5 from J; bases not matched to a gene: 9. CDR3 DNA sequence: TGTGCCAGCAGTCCCCCCGGGACAGACGACGAGCAGTACGTC. Translation gives CASSPPGTDDEQYV.

J is TRBJ1-2 and V is TRBV19; 7 bases are a match to TRBD1. The CDR3 extends over 12 amino acids. Trimming cost V 4 bases and J 6 bases; bases outside gene matches: 2. Germline V gene sequence: CDR1 LNHDA, CDR2 SQIVND (reference sequence). The CDR3 region has the DNA TGTGCCAGTAGTACCGGGACAGATGGCTACACCTTC. This gives the protein CASSTGTDGYTF.

The chain links TRBV6-8 to TRBJ2-3; D may be TRBD1 or TRBD2 (6 bases each). Trimming removed 8 bases at V and 10 bases at J, with 13 bases between. There are 11 residues in the CDR3. CDR1 is MNHGY, CDR2 SAAAGT, per germline. The CDR3 bases are TGTGCCAGCGTGGAGGGGGGTGCGCAGTATTTT. Translation: CASVEGGAQYF.